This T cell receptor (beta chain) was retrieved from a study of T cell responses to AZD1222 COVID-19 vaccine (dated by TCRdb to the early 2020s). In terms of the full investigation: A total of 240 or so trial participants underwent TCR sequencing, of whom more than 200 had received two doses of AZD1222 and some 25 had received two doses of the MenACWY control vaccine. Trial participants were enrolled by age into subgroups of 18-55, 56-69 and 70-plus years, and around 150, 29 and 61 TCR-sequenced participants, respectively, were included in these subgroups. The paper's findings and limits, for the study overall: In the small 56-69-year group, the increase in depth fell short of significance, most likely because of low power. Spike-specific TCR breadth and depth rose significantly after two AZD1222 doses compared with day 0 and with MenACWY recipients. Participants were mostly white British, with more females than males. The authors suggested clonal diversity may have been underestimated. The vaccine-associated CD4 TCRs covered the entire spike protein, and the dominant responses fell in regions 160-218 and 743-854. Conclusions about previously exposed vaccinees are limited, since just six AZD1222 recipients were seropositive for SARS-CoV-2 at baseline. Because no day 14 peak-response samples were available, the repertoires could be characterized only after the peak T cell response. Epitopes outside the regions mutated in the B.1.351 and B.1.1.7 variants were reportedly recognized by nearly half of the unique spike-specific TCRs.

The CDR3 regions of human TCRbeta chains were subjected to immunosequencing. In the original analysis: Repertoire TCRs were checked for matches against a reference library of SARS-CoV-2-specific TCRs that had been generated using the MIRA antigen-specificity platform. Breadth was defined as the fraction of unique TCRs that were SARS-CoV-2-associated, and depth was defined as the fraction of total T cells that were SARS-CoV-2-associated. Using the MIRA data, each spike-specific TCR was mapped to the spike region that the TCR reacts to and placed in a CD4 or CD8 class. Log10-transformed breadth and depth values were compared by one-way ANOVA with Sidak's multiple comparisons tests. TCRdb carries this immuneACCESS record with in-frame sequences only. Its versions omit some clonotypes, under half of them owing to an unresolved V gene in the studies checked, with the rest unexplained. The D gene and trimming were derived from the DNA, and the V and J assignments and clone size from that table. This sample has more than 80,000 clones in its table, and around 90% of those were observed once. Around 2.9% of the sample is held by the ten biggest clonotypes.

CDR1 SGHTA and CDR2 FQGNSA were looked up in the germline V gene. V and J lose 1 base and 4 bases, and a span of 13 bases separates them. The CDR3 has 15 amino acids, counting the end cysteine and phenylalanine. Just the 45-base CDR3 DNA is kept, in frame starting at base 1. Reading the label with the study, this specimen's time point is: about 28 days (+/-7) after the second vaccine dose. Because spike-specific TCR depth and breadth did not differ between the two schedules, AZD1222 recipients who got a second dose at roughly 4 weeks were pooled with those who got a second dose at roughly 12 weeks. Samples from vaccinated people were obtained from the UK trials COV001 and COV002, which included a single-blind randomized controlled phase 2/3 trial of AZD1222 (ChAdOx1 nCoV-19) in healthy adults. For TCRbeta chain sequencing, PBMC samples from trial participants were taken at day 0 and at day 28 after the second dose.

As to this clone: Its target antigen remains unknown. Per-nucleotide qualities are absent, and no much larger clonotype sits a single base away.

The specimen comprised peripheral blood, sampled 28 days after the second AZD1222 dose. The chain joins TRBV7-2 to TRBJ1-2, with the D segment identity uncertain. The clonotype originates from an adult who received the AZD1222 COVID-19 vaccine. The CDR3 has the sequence CASSLDGFVGYGYTF. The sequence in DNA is TGTGCCAGCAGCTTAGATGGTTTCGTAGGCTATGGCTACACCTTC. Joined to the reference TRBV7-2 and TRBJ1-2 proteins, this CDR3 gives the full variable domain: GAGVSQSPSNKVTEKGKDVELRCDPISGHTALYWYRQSLGQGLEFLIYFQGNSAPDKSGLPSDRFSAERTGGSVSTLTIQRTQQEDSAVYLCASSLDGFVGYGYTFGSGTRLTVV.